Shown below are 26 T cell receptor beta chains from a single sample sequenced in a study of T cell repertoires in aging, cancer and after chemotherapy (dated by TCRdb to about 2019). Genomic DNA extracted from peripheral blood, rather than sorted cells or RNA, was used as the source for amplification of TCR beta rearrangements. These reads were obtained on an Illumina MiSeq. Using a mixed TRB-A/B primer pool, multiplex touch-down PCR amplified rearranged TRB sequences covering the V, D and J segments. TCRdb itself trimmed the public reads at Q25 with fastp, ran MiXCR and retained productive beta chains. Each entry is one CDR3 protein sequence, shown with its most common DNA and genes. The sample table records 6,000 to 9,500 distinct CDR3 sequences; about 35% of these occur just once. Of the sample, around 5% is held by the ten largest clones. Sequenced input: blood. Receptor source: a human donor in good health.

This clonotype rates as medium-sized. The V and J genes are TRBV19 and TRBJ2-6; D not certain. The CDR3 is made up of 14 amino acids. Deletions cut 6 bases from V and 2 bases from J, with 8 bases between. The germline V gene has CDR1 LNHDA and CDR2 SQIVND (reference sequence). The CDR3: CASRLRAGANVLTF. CDR3 bases: TGTGCCAGTAGGTTAAGGGCTGGGGCCAACGTCCTGACTTTC.

The gene calls are TRBV27 and TRBJ2-5; weak D call: TRBD1 (6 bases). Germline V lookup: CDR1 MNHEY, CDR2 SMNVEV (reference sequence). Trimming shortened V by 3 bases and J by 4 bases, and 12 bases separated the two germline ends. This CDR3 has 14 residues. The CDR3 DNA is TGTGCCAGCAGTTTTGGGGGCGCGGGAGAGACCCAGTACTTC. It yields the protein CASSFGGAGETQYF.

This clonotype qualifies as medium-sized (0.01 to 0.1%). The chain carries TRBV19 and TRBJ2-7; 12 positions match TRBD2. V shed 4 bases and J 6 bases; nucleotides not matched to a gene: 4. The CDR3 totals 14 residues. CDR1 LNHDA and CDR2 SQIVND come from the germline V gene (reference sequence). The DNA for the CDR3 is TGTGCCAGTAGTAATCTAGCGGGAGGGCCCGAGCAGTACTTC. It encodes CASSNLAGGPEQYF.

The V call is TRBV30, the J call TRBJ1-6; D possibly corresponds to TRBD1 (5 bases). There are 17 residues in the CDR3. CDR1 is GTSNPN and CDR2 is SVGIG in the germline V gene (reference sequence). Between the trimmed V and J ends, which lost 2 bases and 3 bases, there was a span of 17 bases. CDR3 residues: CAWSSAGRDLYNSPLHF. The CDR3 nucleotides are TGTGCCTGGAGTTCGGCCGGCAGGGACCTCTATAATTCACCCCTCCACTTT.

The chain couples TRBV12-3 or TRBV12-4 to TRBJ1-1; no clear D. V was cut by 3 bases and J by 5 bases, with 13 bases left in between. CDR3 size: 14 residues. CDR3 DNA sequence: TGTGCCAGCAGTTTGGACCGCCGATGGACTGAAGCTTTCTTT. Translation gives CASSLDRRWTEAFF.

This clonotype was detected only a few times. The chain uses TRBV15 and TRBJ2-3, with D maybe TRBD2 (6 bases). This CDR3 spans 18 amino acids. The germline gives CDR1 LNHNV, CDR2 YYDKDF (reference sequence). The V end was cut by 1 base, the J end by 6 bases, with 23 bases between. CDR3 amino acids: CATSRAEMTGEGRDTQYF. The CDR3 DNA sequence: TGTGCCACCAGCAGAGCTGAGATGACGGGAGAGGGAAGGGATACGCAGTATTTT. The full variable domain, in which reference TRBV15 and TRBJ2-3 provide the parts outside the CDR3, is DAMVIQNPRYQVTQFGKPVTLSCSQTLNHNVMYWYQQKSSQAPKLLFHYYDKDFNNEADTPDNFQSRRPNTSFCFLDIRSPGLGDTAMYLCATSRAEMTGEGRDTQYFGPGTRLTVL.

The chain combines TRBV5-4 with TRBJ2-7; 7 bases agree with TRBD2. V was clipped by 2 bases and J by 4 bases; unmatched bases: 6. Germline V gene data show CDR1 as SGHNT and CDR2 as YYREEE (reference sequence). There are 14 residues in the CDR3. CDR3 amino acids: CASSLSGEGYEQYF. The CDR3 DNA follows: TGTGCCAGCAGCTTAAGCGGGGAGGGATACGAGCAGTACTTC.

This clonotype counts as large. The chain carries TRBV29-1 and TRBJ2-5; D might be TRBD2 (5 bases). This CDR3 has 13 residues. V was pared by 4 bases and J by 5 bases, with 14 bases between. CDR1 SQVTM and CDR2 ANQGSEA come from the germline V gene. CDR3: CSVGWDRGETQYF. The CDR3 DNA follows: TGCAGCGTTGGCTGGGATCGAGGGGAGACCCAGTACTTC.

This clonotype is medium-sized within its sample. The chain links TRBV29-1 to TRBJ2-5; 10 bases agree with TRBD2. Unmatched junction bases numbered 6, after V lost 4 bases and J lost 1 base. The CDR3 contains 15 residues. From germline, CDR1 is SQVTM and CDR2 ANQGSEA. DNA of the CDR3: TGCAGCGTTGTGGGACTAGCGACCCGCCAAGAGACCCAGTACTTC. This translates into CSVVGLATRQETQYF.

A few counts support this clonotype. The CDR3 sequence: CASSPPDTSGEFF. CDR3 coding DNA: TGTGCCAGCTCACCACCGGACACTAGCGGGGAGTTCTTC. V is TRBV18 and J is TRBJ2-1; 10 bases are a match to TRBD2. Germline assignment: CDR1 KGHSH and CDR2 LQKENI. This CDR3 is 13 amino acids long. Trimming removed 0 bases from V and 14 bases from J; junction bases left unmatched: 4.

This clonotype is categorized as large. V is TRBV29-1 and J is TRBJ2-2; possible D gene TRBD1, 6 bases. CDR1 is SQVTM, CDR2 ANQGSEA, per germline. The CDR3 has 15 amino acids. Deletions cut 4 bases from V and 6 bases from J, with 18 bases between. The CDR3 loop is CSVVPPTGSAGELFF. CDR3 DNA: TGCAGCGTTGTCCCCCCGACAGGTTCGGCCGGGGAGCTGTTTTTT.

The V call is TRBV6-2 or TRBV6-3, the J call TRBJ2-2, with D possibly matching TRBD2 (5 bases). With 7 bases removed from V and 4 bases from J, the gap between germline ends came to 16 bases. The CDR3 has 15 residues. Germline CDR1 and CDR2: MNHEY and SVGEGT. The CDR3 nucleotides are TGTGCCAGCATCCAACCGGGGAAATCCACCGGGGAGCTGTTTTTT. Its translation is CASIQPGKSTGELFF.

Details on this clonotype: Germline and junction disagree at one end, which may indicate a read error. V is TRBV5-6 and J is TRBJ2-7; no clear D. The CDR3 is 12 amino acids. Per germline, CDR1 SGHDT and CDR2 YYEEEE. CDR3 loop: CASSYGTYEEYF. The CDR3 coding sequence is TGTGCCAGCAGCTATGGTACCTACGAGGAGTACTTC.

The CDR3 DNA follows: TGTGCCAGCAGCTTAGGGGGCAGTTCTGGGGCCAACGTCCTGACTTTC. Its protein is CASSLGGSSGANVLTF. The rearrangement links TRBV27 to TRBJ2-6; 7 bases are a match to TRBD1. The CDR3 runs 16 residues. Germline CDR1 reads MNHEY; CDR2 reads SMNVEV (reference sequence). Trimming cost V 6 bases and J 1 base; bases outside gene matches: 6. Together with reference TRBV27 and TRBJ2-6, the CDR3 gives the full variable domain: EAQVTQNPRYLITVTGKKLTVTCSQNMNHEYMSWYRQDPGLGLRQIYYSMNVEVTDKGDVPEGYKVSRKEKRNFPLILESPSPNQTSLYFCASSLGGSSGANVLTFGAGSRLTVL.

This clonotype has a handful of counts. V and J are TRBV5-4 and TRBJ2-1; D gene ambiguous. V was shortened by 10 bases and J by 4 bases, with 9 bases between the two germline ends. CDR1 and CDR2 (germline): SGHNT, YYREEE (reference sequence). The CDR3 runs 11 residues. The CDR3 loop reads CAYRGYNEQFF. The DNA for the CDR3 is TGTGCCTACAGAGGTTACAATGAGCAGTTCTTC.

The J gene is TRBJ1-3, the V gene TRBV18; perhaps TRBD1 as D (6 bases). Germline V gene lookup returns CDR1 KGHSH and CDR2 LQKENI. The CDR3 loop spans 18 amino acids. Trimming pared 6 bases from V and 8 bases from J, leaving 29 bases between. In DNA, the CDR3 is TGTGCCAGCTCCAAGGAAATCGGGGGGCGGACGATCCCGGACACCATATATTTT. Residues: CASSKEIGGRTIPDTIYF.

This clonotype was detected a few times. The J gene is TRBJ2-3, the V gene TRBV5-4; 9 bases line up with TRBD1. This CDR3 contains 15 residues. CDR1 is SGHNT and CDR2 is YYREEE in the germline V gene (reference sequence). V dropped 4 bases and J dropped 4; count of bases not matched to a gene: 7. The CDR3 region has the DNA TGTGCCAGCAGCATAGACAGGGGGTCGGCAGATACGCAGTATTTT. Residues: CASSIDRGSADTQYF.

This chain joins TRBV20-1 and TRBJ1-5; 7 bases align to TRBD1. CDR1 is DFQATT, CDR2 SNEGSKA, per germline (reference sequence). This CDR3 is built from 13 residues. Losses at the gene ends were 2 bases for V and 6 bases for J; bases not matched to a gene: 4. CDR3 protein: CSARRQGGQPQHF. The CDR3 DNA is TGCAGTGCTAGACGACAGGGTGGTCAGCCCCAGCATTTT.

This chain links TRBV6-4 with TRBJ2-1; 10 bases match TRBD1. From germline, CDR1 is MRHNA and CDR2 SNTAGT. The CDR3 length is 15 residues. The ends lost 6 bases at V and 7 bases at J; junction bases unmatched: 9. The CDR3 nucleotides read TGTGCCAGCAGCCCGACAGGGGGCGAGTGGAATGAGCAGTTCTTC. Its translation is CASSPTGGEWNEQFF.

V and J are TRBV5-4 and TRBJ1-4; tentative D call: TRBD1 (5 bases). This CDR3 is 15 amino acids long. Trimming removed 4 bases from V and 2 bases from J, with 12 bases in between. CDR1 is SGHNT and CDR2 is YYREEE in the germline V gene (reference sequence). The CDR3: CASSRGQGTNEKLFF. The CDR3 DNA reads as TGTGCCAGCAGCCGCGGCCAGGGCACTAATGAAAAACTGTTTTTT.

Note on this clonotype: One junction end disagrees with the germline gene, perhaps due to a read error. V usage is TRBV6-5 and J usage is TRBJ1-5, with D maybe TRBD1 (5 bases). The CDR3 consists of 14 residues. CDR1 MNHEY and CDR2 SVGAGI come from the germline V gene. CDR3: CASSYARGNEPQHF. CDR3 bases: TGTGCCAGCAGTTACGCGAGGGGCAATGAGCCCCAGCATTTT.

This clonotype came up a few times. The chain has TRBV27 and TRBJ1-5; D unresolved. Germline assignment: CDR1 MNHEY and CDR2 SMNVEV (reference sequence). The CDR3 totals 14 residues. Deletions cut 2 bases from V and 7 bases from J, with 12 bases between. DNA of the CDR3: TGTGCCAGCAGTTTAAGTTACAGTCCCCAGCCCCAGCATTTT. It translates to CASSLSYSPQPQHF.

This rearrangement joins TRBV6-6 to TRBJ1-2; tentative D call: TRBD1 (6 bases). Trimming cost V 8 bases and J 7 bases, with 20 bases left between them. The germline V gene encodes CDR1 MNHNY and CDR2 SVGAGI (reference sequence). There are 14 residues in the CDR3. The CDR3 DNA reads as TGTGCCAGCCACACACAGGGAACCTTCACTGGCTACACCTTC. It translates to CASHTQGTFTGYTF.

This clonotype was recorded a few times. The chain couples TRBV5-1 to TRBJ2-7; TRBD2 matches 9 bases. Germline values: CDR1 SGHRS, CDR2 YFSETQ. The length of the CDR3 is 15 residues. Unmatched junction bases numbered 11, after V lost 7 bases and J lost 3 bases. The CDR3 coding sequence is TGCGCCAGCGGGGCGGGGGGGTCGGGGAACTACGAGCAGTACTTC. Its protein is CASGAGGSGNYEQYF.

By share of the sample, this clonotype is large (0.1 to 1%). V usage is TRBV29-1 and J usage is TRBJ2-7; the D gene could be TRBD1 or TRBD2 (5 bases each). Germline loops: CDR1 SQVTM, CDR2 ANQGSEA. The V gene lost 8 bases and the J gene lost 6 bases, with 17 bases spanning the gap. This CDR3 has 12 residues. The CDR3 bases are TGCAGCTCCGGGACCTTGATGGGCGAGCAGTACTTC. Its protein product is CSSGTLMGEQYF.

About this clonotype itself: A read error may account for a junction end that differs from germline. The chain uses TRBV7-9 and TRBJ1-3; D perhaps matches TRBD1 (5 bases). Germline CDR1 and CDR2: SEHNR and FQNEAQ (reference sequence). This CDR3 spans 13 amino acids. The CDR3 DNA reads as TGTGCCAGCAGCCGACAGAATGGAAATACCATATATTTT. Protein: CASSRQNGNTIYF.